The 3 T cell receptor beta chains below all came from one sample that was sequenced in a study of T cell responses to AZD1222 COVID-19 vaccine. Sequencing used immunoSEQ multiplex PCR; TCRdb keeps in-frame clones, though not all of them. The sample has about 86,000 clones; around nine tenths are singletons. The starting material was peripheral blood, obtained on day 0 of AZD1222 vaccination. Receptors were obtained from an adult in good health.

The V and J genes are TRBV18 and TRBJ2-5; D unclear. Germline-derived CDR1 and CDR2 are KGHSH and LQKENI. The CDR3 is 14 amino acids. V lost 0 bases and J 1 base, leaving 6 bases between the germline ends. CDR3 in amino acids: CASSPPESQETQYF. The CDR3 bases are TGTGCCAGCTCACCACCGGAGAGCCAAGAGACCCAGTACTTC.

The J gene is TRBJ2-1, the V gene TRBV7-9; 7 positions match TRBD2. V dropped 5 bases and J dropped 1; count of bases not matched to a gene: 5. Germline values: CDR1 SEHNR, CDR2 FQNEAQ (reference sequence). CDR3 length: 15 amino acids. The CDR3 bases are TGTGCCAGCAGCCCTCTAGCGGCATCCTACAATGAGCAGTTCTTC. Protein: CASSPLAASYNEQFF.

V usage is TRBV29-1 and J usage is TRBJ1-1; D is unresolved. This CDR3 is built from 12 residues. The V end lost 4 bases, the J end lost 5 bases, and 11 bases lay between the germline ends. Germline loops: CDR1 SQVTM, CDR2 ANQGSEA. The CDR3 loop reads CSVGKRGTEAFF. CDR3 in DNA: TGCAGCGTTGGCAAGCGAGGAACTGAAGCTTTCTTT.